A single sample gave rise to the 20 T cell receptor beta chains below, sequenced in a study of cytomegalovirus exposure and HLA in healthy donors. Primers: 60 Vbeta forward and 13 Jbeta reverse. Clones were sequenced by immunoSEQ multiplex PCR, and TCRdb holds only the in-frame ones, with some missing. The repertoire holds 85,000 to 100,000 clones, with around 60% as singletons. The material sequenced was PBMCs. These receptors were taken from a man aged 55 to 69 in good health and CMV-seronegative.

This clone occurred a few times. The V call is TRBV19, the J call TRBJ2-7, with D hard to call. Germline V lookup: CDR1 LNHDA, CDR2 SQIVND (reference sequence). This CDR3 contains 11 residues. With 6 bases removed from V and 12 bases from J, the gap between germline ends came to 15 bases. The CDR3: CASRAGEVVYF. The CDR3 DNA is TGTGCCAGTAGAGCTGGAGAGGTGGTGTACTTC.

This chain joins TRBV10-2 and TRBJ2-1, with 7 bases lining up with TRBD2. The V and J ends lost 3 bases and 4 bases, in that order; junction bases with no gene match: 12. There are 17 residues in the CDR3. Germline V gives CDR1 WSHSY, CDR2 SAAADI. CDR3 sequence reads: CASSEIGWGTTYNEQFF. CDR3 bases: TGCGCCAGCAGTGAAATAGGTTGGGGGACTACTTACAATGAGCAGTTCTTC.

The CDR3 DNA reads TGTGCCAGCAGCCCGGGGACAGACGCTAACTATGGCTACACCTTC. Translation gives CASSPGTDANYGYTF. This chain uses TRBV28 with TRBJ1-2; 7 bases agree with TRBD1. The CDR3 extends over 15 amino acids. Germline V gene sequence: CDR1 MDHEN, CDR2 SYDVKM. V lost 6 bases, J lost 0 bases, and 7 bases stayed unmatched.

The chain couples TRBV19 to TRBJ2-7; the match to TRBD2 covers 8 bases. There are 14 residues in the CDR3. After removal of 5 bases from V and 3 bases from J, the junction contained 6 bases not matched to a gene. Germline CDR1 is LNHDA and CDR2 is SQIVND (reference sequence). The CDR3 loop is CASSASRGVYEQYF. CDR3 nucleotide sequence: TGTGCCAGTAGTGCGTCGCGGGGGGTCTACGAGCAGTACTTC.

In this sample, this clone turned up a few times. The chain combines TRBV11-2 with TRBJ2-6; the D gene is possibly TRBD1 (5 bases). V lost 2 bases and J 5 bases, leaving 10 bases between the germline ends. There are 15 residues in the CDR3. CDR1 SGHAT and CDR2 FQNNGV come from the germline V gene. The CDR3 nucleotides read TGTGCCAGCAGCTTAATCTACAGGCGGGCCAACGTCCTGACTTTC. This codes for CASSLIYRRANVLTF.

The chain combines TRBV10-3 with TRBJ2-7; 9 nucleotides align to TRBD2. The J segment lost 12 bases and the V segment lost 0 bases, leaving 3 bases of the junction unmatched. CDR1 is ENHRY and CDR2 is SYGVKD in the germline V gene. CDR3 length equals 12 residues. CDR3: CAISESGAGGYF. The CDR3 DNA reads TGTGCCATCAGTGAGTCTGGAGCGGGAGGGTACTTC.

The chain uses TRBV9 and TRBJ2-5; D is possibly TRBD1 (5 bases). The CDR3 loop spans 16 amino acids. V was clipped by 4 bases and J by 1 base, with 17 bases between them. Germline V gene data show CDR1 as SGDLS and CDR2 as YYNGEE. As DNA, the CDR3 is TGTGCCAGCAGCCCCCACTTGGAAGGGGCCCAAGAGACCCAGTACTTC. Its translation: CASSPHLEGAQETQYF. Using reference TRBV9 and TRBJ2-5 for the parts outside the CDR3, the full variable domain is DSGVTQTPKHLITATGQRVTLRCSPRSGDLSVYWYQQSLDQGLQFLIQYYNGEERAKGNILERFSAQQFPDLHSELNLSSLELGDSALYFCASSPHLEGAQETQYFGPGTRLLVL.

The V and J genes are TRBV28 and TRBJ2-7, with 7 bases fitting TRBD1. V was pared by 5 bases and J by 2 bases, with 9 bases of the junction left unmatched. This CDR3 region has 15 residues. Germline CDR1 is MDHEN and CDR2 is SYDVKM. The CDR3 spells CASSPMGQRAYEQYF. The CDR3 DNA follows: TGTGCCAGCAGTCCCATGGGACAGAGAGCCTACGAGCAGTACTTC.

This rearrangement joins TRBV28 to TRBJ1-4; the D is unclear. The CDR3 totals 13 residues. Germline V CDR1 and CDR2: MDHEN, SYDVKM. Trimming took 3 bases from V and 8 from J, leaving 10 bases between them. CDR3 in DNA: TGTGCCAGCAGTTTGCGGGGTTTCGAAAAACTGTTTTTT. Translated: CASSLRGFEKLFF.

The CDR3: CASSPGGLSEKLFF. CDR3 DNA sequence: TGTGCCAGCAGTCCCGGGGGGCTAAGCGAAAAACTGTTTTTT. V and J are TRBV5-4 and TRBJ1-4; TRBD1 is a possible D gene (6 bases). With 5 bases removed from V and 8 bases from J, the gap between germline ends came to 16 bases. Germline V lookup: CDR1 SGHNT, CDR2 YYREEE (reference sequence). The CDR3 has 14 residues.

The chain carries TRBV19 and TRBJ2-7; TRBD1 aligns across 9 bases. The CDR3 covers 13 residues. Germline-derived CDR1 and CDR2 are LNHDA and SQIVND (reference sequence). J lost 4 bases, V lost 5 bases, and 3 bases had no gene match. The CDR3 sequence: CASSSDRGYEQYF. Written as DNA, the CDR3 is TGTGCCAGTAGTTCGGACAGGGGTTACGAGCAGTACTTC.

DNA for the CDR3: TGTGCCAGCAGTTTCCTGCCGAGAGGCTACACCTTC. This sequence encodes CASSFLPRGYTF. This chain joins TRBV28 and TRBJ1-2; the D is unclear. The CDR3 runs to 12 residues. Germline V CDR1 and CDR2: MDHEN, SYDVKM. The V end lost 3 bases, the J end lost 8 bases, and 10 bases lay between the germline ends.

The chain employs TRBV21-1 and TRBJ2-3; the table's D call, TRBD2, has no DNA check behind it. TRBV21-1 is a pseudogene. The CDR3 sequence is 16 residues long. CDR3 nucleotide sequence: TGTGCCAGCAGCAAAGTCGAGACTAGCAGGCCCGGGGGGCAGTATTTT. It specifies CASSKVETSRPGGQYF.

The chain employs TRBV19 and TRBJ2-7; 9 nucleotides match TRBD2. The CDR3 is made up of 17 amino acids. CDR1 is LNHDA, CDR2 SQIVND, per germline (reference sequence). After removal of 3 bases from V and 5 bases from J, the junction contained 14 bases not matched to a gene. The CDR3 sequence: CASSMRGGAGGGNEQYF. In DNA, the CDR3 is TGTGCCAGTAGTATGCGGGGCGGGGCGGGAGGGGGCAACGAGCAGTACTTC. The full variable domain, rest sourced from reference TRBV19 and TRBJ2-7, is DGGITQSPKYLFRKEGQNVTLSCEQNLNHDAMYWYRQDPGQGLRLIYYSQIVNDFQKGDIAEGYSVSREKKESFPLTVTSAQKNPTAFYLCASSMRGGAGGGNEQYFGPGTRLTVT.

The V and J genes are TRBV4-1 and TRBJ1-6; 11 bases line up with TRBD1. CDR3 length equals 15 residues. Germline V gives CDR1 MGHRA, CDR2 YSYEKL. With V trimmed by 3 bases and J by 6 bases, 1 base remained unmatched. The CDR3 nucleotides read TGCGCCAGCAGCCAGGGACAGGGGGGTAATTCACCCCTCCACTTT. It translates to CASSQGQGGNSPLHF.

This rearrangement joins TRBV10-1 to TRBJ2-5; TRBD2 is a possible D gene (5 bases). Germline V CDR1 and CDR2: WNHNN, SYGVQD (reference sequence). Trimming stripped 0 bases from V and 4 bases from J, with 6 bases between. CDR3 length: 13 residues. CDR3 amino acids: CASSESGGETQYF. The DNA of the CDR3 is TGCGCCAGCAGTGAGTCCGGAGGAGAGACCCAGTACTTC.

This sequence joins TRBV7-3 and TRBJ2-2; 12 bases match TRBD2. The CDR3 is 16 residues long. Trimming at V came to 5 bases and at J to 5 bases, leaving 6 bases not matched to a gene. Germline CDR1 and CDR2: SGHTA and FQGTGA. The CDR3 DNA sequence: TGTGCCAGCAGCCGGACTAGCGGGATTGGGACCGGGGAGCTGTTTTTT. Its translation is CASSRTSGIGTGELFF.

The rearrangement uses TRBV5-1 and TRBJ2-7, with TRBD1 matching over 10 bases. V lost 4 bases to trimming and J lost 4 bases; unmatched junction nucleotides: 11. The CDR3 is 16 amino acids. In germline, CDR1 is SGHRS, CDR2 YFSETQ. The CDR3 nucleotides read TGCGCCAGCAGCATCGGGACAGGGGTATATTCTTACGAGCAGTACTTC. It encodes CASSIGTGVYSYEQYF.

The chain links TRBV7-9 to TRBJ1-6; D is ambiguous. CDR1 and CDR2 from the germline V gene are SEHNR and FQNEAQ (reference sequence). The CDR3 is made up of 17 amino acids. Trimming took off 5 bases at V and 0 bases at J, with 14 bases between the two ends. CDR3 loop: CASSPHYGDSYNSPLHF. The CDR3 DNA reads TGTGCCAGCAGCCCCCATTATGGAGACTCCTATAATTCACCCCTCCACTTT.

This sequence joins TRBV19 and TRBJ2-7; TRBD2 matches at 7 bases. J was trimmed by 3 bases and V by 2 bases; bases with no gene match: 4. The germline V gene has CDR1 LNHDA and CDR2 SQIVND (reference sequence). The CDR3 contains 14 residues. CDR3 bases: TGTGCCAGTAGTATACGGGGGGATCACTACGAGCAGTACTTC. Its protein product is CASSIRGDHYEQYF. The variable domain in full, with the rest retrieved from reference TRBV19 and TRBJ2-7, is DGGITQSPKYLFRKEGQNVTLSCEQNLNHDAMYWYRQDPGQGLRLIYYSQIVNDFQKGDIAEGYSVSREKKESFPLTVTSAQKNPTAFYLCASSIRGDHYEQYFGPGTRLTVT.